These 16 T cell receptor beta chains originate from one sample sequenced in a study of cytomegalovirus exposure and HLA in healthy donors. In the PCR, 60 Vbeta and 13 Jbeta primers were used. Using immunoSEQ multiplex PCR, the repertoire was profiled, and TCRdb retains in-frame clones only, with some absent. The sample has roughly 120,000 clones; roughly 66% are singletons. The specimen was PBMCs. The receptors were sampled from a man aged 60-69 years in good health and CMV-seropositive.

For the CDR3, the DNA is TGTGCCAGCAGTGAAGGGGTTTGGGGCGATCAGCCCCAGCATTTT. Protein sequence: CASSEGVWGDQPQHF. V is TRBV2 and J is TRBJ1-5; D might be TRBD1 (5 bases). The length of the CDR3 is 15 residues. Per the germline V gene, CDR1 is SNHLY and CDR2 is FYNNEI. V gave up 1 base and J gave up 5 bases, with 12 bases separating them.

The chain carries TRBV7-9 and TRBJ2-7, with D possibly TRBD2 on 6 matching bases. V dropped 4 bases and J dropped 3 bases, with 13 bases sitting between them. This CDR3 has 14 residues. Per the germline V gene, CDR1 is SEHNR and CDR2 is FQNEAQ (reference sequence). The CDR3 sequence: CASSSGLEVYEQYF. The CDR3 DNA follows: TGTGCCAGCAGCTCGGGACTGGAAGTCTACGAGCAGTACTTC.

The chain is built from TRBV29-1 and TRBJ2-1; 7 positions match TRBD1. V shed 4 bases, J shed 2 bases, and the junction held 5 bases outside the gene matches. CDR3 length: 14 amino acids. CDR1 and CDR2 from the germline V gene are SQVTM and ANQGSEA. The CDR3: CSVVGGQAYNEQFF. The CDR3 bases are TGCAGCGTTGTAGGAGGACAGGCCTACAATGAGCAGTTCTTC.

V gene TRBV7-3 combines with J gene TRBJ1-2, with D perhaps TRBD1 (6 bases). The germline V and J ends were trimmed by 5 bases and 11 bases, with 18 bases remaining between them. There are 13 residues in the CDR3. Germline loops: CDR1 SGHTA, CDR2 FQGTGA. The CDR3 DNA reads as TGTGCCAGCAGCGTCGACAAGGGGAGGGGGTACACCTTC. This translates into CASSVDKGRGYTF.

The chain joins TRBV6-5 to TRBJ2-7; 9 bases are a match to TRBD1. The CDR3 contains 14 residues. V shed 7 bases, J shed 2 bases, and the junction held 6 bases outside the gene matches. Germline assignment: CDR1 MNHEY and CDR2 SVGAGI. This CDR3 is CASKTGGFTYEQYF. CDR3 coding DNA: TGTGCCAGCAAAACAGGGGGCTTTACCTACGAGCAGTACTTC.

The chain couples TRBV28 to TRBJ1-2, with 8 positions matching TRBD1. CDR3 length: 14 amino acids. V gave up 6 bases and J gave up 3 bases; unmatched junction bases: 6. Germline-derived CDR1 and CDR2 are MDHEN and SYDVKM. The CDR3 sequence: CASRSGGADYGYTF. The DNA of the CDR3 is TGTGCCAGCAGATCAGGGGGCGCGGACTATGGCTACACCTTC.

This chain uses TRBV5-4 with TRBJ2-5; D uncertain. The CDR3 loop spans 13 amino acids. V lost 5 bases, J lost 1 base, and 9 bases lay in between. Germline V gene data show CDR1 as SGHNT and CDR2 as YYREEE (reference sequence). CDR3 amino acids: CASSVKSQETQYF. The CDR3 nucleotides are TGTGCCAGCAGTGTGAAGAGCCAAGAGACCCAGTACTTC. The full variable domain, completed using reference TRBV5-4 and TRBJ2-5, is ETGVTQSPTHLIKTRGQQVTLRCSSQSGHNTVSWYQQALGQGPQFIFQYYREEENGRGNFPPRFSGLQFPNYSSELNVNALELDDSALYLCASSVKSQETQYFGPGTRLLVL.

The chain has TRBV18 and TRBJ2-7; TRBD1 aligns across 9 bases. V shed 2 bases and J 0 bases; nucleotides not matched to a gene: 5. The CDR3 runs 16 residues. Germline assignment: CDR1 KGHSH and CDR2 LQKENI. CDR3 in DNA: TGTGCCAGCTCACCAACGACAGGGGGTAGCTCCTACGAGCAGTACTTC. Encoded protein: CASSPTTGGSSYEQYF.

This chain joins TRBV25-1 and TRBJ2-3; TRBD2 agrees at 13 bases. V trimming: 5 bases; J trimming: 2 bases; junction bases outside the gene matches: 1. This CDR3 contains 15 residues. Germline V CDR1 and CDR2: MGHDK, SYGVNS. CDR3 bases: TGTGCCAGCAGTACTAGCGGGGGGGCCACAGATACGCAGTATTTT. Encoded protein: CASSTSGGATDTQYF. The entire variable domain, with the rest obtained from reference TRBV25-1 and TRBJ2-3, is as follows: EADIYQTPRYLVIGTGKKITLECSQTMGHDKMYWYQQDPGMELHLIHYSYGVNSTEKGDLSSESTVSRIRTEHFPLTLESARPSHTSQYLCASSTSGGATDTQYFGPGTRLTVL.

This chain uses TRBV19 with TRBJ1-4; 10 nucleotides match TRBD1. The CDR3 spans 15 residues. Germline CDR1 reads LNHDA; CDR2 reads SQIVND (reference sequence). The V segment lost 6 bases and the J segment 5 bases; nucleotides outside the gene matches: 6. CDR3 nucleotides: TGTGCCAGTAGAGAGACAGGGGGCGCCAATGAAAAACTGTTTTTT. This encodes CASRETGGANEKLFF.

The chain has TRBV28 and TRBJ1-5; D is uncertain. Looked up from germline, CDR1 is MDHEN and CDR2 is SYDVKM. With 5 bases removed from V and 2 bases from J, the gap between germline ends came to 13 bases. The CDR3 is 15 residues long. Written as DNA, the CDR3 is TGTGCCAGCAGTCTTGGAGGGTTGGGCAATCAGCCCCAGCATTTT. Translating gives CASSLGGLGNQPQHF.

V and J are TRBV28 and TRBJ2-7; D uncertain. The V gene's germline CDR1 is MDHEN and CDR2 SYDVKM. V lost 7 bases to trimming and J lost 6 bases, with 13 bases between them. This CDR3 has 12 residues. CDR3 loop: CASTLDRREQYF. CDR3 nucleotide sequence: TGTGCCAGCACCCTAGACCGACGCGAGCAGTACTTC.

This clone has a handful of counts. The chain uses TRBV10-3 and TRBJ2-2; TRBD1 matches 7 bases. After removal of 6 bases from V and 5 bases from J, the junction contained 3 bases not matched to a gene. This CDR3 has 13 residues. CDR1 and CDR2 (germline): ENHRY, SYGVKD. The CDR3, as DNA: TGTGCCATCAGAGGGACAGCAACCGGGGAGCTGTTTTTT. Its protein product is CAIRGTATGELFF.

The V gene is TRBV5-1, the J gene TRBJ1-2; D unresolved. V was clipped by 2 bases and J by 2 bases, with 10 bases between them. This CDR3 comprises 14 residues. Germline V gene sequence: CDR1 SGHRS, CDR2 YFSETQ. In nucleotides, the CDR3 is TGCGCCAGCAGCTTAGACATAACGAACTATGGCTACACCTTC. It yields the protein CASSLDITNYGYTF.

This rearrangement joins TRBV4-2 to TRBJ1-1; D is ambiguous. Trimming removed 5 bases from V and 0 bases from J, with 7 bases in between. CDR3 length: 13 residues. The germline V gene encodes CDR1 LGHNA and CDR2 YNFKEQ. CDR3 in amino acids: CASSTHMNTEAFF. The CDR3 DNA follows: TGTGCCAGCAGCACGCACATGAACACTGAAGCTTTCTTT.

A note on this clone: A junction end diverges from the germline sequence, so it may reflect a read error. The genes are TRBV7-9 and TRBJ1-4; maybe TRBD1 (5 bases). This CDR3 spans 14 amino acids. Germline V gene sequence: CDR1 SEHNR, CDR2 FQNEAQ (reference sequence). Here the CDR3 reads CSSSLGDSGEKLFF. For the CDR3, the DNA is TGTTCCAGCAGCTTAGGCGACAGTGGAGAAAAACTGTTTTTT.